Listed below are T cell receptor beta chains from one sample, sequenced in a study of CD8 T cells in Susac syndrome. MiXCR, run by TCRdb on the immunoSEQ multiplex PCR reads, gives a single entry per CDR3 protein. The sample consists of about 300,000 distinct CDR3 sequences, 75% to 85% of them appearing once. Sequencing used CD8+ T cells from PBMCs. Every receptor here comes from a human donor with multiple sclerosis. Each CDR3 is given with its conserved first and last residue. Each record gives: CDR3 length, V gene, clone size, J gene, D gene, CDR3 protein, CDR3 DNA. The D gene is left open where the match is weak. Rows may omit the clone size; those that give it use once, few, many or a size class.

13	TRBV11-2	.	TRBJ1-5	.	CASSLDPDQPQHF	TGTGCCAGCAGCTTAGACCCTGATCAGCCCCAGCATTTT
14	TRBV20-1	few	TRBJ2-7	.	CSARSRQKSYEQYF	TGCAGTGCTAGAAGCAGACAGAAGTCCTACGAGCAGTACTTC
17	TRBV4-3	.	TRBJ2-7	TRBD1	CASSQDNRGQVIYEQYF	TGCGCCAGCAGCCAAGATAACAGGGGGCAGGTTATCTACGAGCAGTACTTC
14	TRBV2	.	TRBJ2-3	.	CASIRGLGLDTQYF	TGTGCCAGCATACGGGGTCTAGGGTTGGATACGCAGTATTTT
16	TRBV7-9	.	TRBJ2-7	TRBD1	CASSLHLGQAAYEQYF	TGTGCCAGCAGCTTACACCTGGGACAGGCCGCCTACGAGCAGTACTTC
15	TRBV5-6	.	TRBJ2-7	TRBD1	CASSPRDSLFYEQYF	TGTGCCAGCAGCCCTCGGGACAGCTTATTCTACGAGCAGTACTTC
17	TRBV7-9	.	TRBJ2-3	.	CASSLFPETTNTDTQYF	TGTGCCAGCAGCTTATTCCCAGAGACTACCAACACAGATACGCAGTATTTT
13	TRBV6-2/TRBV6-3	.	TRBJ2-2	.	CASSYLETGELFF	TGTGCCAGCAGTTACCTAGAAACCGGGGAGCTGTTTTTT
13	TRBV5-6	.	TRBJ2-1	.	CASSWDGCNEQFF	TGTGCCAGCAGCTGGGACGGGTGTAATGAGCAGTTCTTC
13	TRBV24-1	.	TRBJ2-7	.	CATGQSHFYEQYF	TGTGCCACCGGTCAAAGCCATTTCTACGAGCAGTACTTC
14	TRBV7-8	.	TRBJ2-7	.	CASSPQGNGYEQYF	TGTGCCAGCAGCCCGCAGGGGAACGGCTACGAGCAGTACTTC
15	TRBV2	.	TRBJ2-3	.	CAIPQEATSTDTQYF	TGTGCCATTCCTCAGGAGGCGACCAGCACAGATACGCAGTATTTT
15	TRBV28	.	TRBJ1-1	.	CASSLDRTLNTEAFF	TGTGCCAGCAGTCTGGACAGAACCCTGAACACTGAAGCTTTCTTT
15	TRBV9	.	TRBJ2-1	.	CASSGSGLVYNEQFF	TGTGCCAGCAGCGGATCGGGACTCGTATACAATGAGCAGTTCTTC
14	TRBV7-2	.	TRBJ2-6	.	CASSFPSRANVLTF	TGTGCCAGCAGCTTCCCCTCTAGGGCCAACGTCCTGACTTTC
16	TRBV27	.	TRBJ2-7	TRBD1	CASSDLQGPSSYEQYF	TGTGCCAGCAGTGACCTACAGGGGCCCAGCTCCTACGAGCAGTACTTC
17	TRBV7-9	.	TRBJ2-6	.	CASSFNTQMAGANILTF	TGTGCCAGCAGCTTCAACACACAAATGGCTGGGGCCAACATCCTGACTTTC
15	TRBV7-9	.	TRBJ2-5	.	CASSLVLGREKTQYF	TGTGCCAGCAGCTTAGTGTTGGGCAGAGAAAAGACCCAGTACTTC
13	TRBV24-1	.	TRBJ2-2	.	CATRGLGTGELFF	TGTGCCACCAGGGGACTGGGTACCGGGGAGCTGTTTTTT
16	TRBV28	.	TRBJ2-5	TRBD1	CASSLRRQGARETQYF	TGTGCCAGCAGTTTACGGAGACAGGGGGCTCGAGAGACCCAGTACTTC
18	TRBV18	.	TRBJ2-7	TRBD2	CASSPPWDLAGGSYEQYF	TGTGCCAGCTCACCACCGTGGGATCTGGCGGGAGGGTCCTACGAGCAGTACTTC
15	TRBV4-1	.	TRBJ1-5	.	CASSQEWILNQPQHF	TGCGCCAGCAGCCAAGAATGGATCCTCAATCAGCCCCAGCATTTT
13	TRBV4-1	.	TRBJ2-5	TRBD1	CASRGQGGETQYF	TGCGCCAGCAGGGGACAGGGCGGAGAGACCCAGTACTTC
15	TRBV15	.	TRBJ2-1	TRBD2	CATSRTSGAYNEQFF	TGTGCCACCAGCAGAACTAGCGGGGCCTACAATGAGCAGTTCTTC
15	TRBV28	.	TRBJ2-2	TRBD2	CASSLPAGWPGELFF	TGTGCCAGCAGTTTACCAGCGGGGTGGCCCGGGGAGCTGTTTTTT
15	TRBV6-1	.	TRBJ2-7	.	CASTDGRGHQDEQYF	TGTGCCAGCACCGACGGACGGGGGCATCAGGACGAGCAGTACTTC
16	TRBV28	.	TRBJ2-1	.	CASSLSLSGGRNEQFF	TGTGCCAGCAGTTTGTCCCTCAGCGGAGGTCGGAATGAGCAGTTCTTC
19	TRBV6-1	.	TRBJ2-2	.	CASSLTLYPPQGNTGELFF	TGTGCCAGCAGCCTGACCCTTTACCCTCCTCAGGGAAACACCGGGGAGCTGTTTTTT
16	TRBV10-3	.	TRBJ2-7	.	CAISDLGQDFTYEQYF	TGTGCCATCAGTGATTTGGGGCAGGATTTTACCTACGAGCAGTACTTC
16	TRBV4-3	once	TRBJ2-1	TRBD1	CASSPLSHDRGNEQFF	TGCGCCAGCAGCCCCCTCTCTCACGACAGGGGCAATGAGCAGTTCTTC
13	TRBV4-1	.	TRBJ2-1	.	CASSSLLVAQQFF	TGCGCCAGCAGCTCTTTGTTAGTGGCCCAGCAGTTCTTC
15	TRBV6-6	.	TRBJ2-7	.	CASSYSLGGSYEQYF	TGTGCCAGCAGTTACTCCCTCGGGGGTTCCTACGAGCAGTACTTC